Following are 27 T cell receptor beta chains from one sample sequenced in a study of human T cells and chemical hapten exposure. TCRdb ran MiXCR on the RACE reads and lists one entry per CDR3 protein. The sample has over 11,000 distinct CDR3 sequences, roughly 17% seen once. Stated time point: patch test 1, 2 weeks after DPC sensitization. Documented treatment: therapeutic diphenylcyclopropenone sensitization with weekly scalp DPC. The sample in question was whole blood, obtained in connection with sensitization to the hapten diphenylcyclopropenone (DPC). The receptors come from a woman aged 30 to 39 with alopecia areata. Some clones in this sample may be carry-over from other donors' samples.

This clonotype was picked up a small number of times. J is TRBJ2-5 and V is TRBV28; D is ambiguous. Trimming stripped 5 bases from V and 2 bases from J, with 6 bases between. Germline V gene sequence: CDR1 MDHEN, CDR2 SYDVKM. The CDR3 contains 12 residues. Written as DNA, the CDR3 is TGTGCCAGCAGTCTTCGACAAGAGACCCAGTACTTC. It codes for CASSLRQETQYF. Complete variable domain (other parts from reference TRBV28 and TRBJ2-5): DVKVTQSSRYLVKRTGEKVFLECVQDMDHENMFWYRQDPGLGLRLIYFSYDVKMKEKGDIPEGYSVSREKKERFSLILESASTNQTSMYLCASSLRQETQYFGPGTRLLVL.

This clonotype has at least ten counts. The CDR3 loop reads CASSFQGPSSYEQYF. As DNA, the CDR3 is TGTGCCAGCAGCTTTCAGGGACCGAGCTCCTACGAGCAGTACTTC. J is TRBJ2-7 and V is TRBV7-9; D may match TRBD1 or TRBD2 (5 bases each). The CDR3 has 15 amino acids. Trimming pared 3 bases from V and 0 bases from J, leaving 12 bases between. Per germline, CDR1 SEHNR and CDR2 FQNEAQ (reference sequence).

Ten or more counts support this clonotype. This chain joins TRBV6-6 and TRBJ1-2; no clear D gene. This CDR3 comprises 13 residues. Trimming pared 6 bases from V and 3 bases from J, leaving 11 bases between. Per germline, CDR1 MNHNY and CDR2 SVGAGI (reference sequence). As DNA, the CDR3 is TGTGCCAGCAGGATAAGCGGGGACTATGGCTACACCTTC. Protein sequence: CASRISGDYGYTF.

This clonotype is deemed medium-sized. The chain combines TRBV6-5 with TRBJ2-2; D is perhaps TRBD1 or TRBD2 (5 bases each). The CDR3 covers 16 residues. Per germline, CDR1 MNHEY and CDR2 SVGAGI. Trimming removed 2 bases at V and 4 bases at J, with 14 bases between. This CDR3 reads CASSYTRDGPTGELFF. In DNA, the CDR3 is TGTGCCAGCAGTTACACCAGGGACGGACCCACCGGGGAGCTGTTTTTT.

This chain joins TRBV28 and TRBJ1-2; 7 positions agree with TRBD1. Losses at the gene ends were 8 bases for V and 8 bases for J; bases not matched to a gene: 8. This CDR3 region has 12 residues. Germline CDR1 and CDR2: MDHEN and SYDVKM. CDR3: CASAGQTSGYTF. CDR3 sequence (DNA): TGTGCCAGCGCGGGACAGACAAGCGGCTACACCTTC.

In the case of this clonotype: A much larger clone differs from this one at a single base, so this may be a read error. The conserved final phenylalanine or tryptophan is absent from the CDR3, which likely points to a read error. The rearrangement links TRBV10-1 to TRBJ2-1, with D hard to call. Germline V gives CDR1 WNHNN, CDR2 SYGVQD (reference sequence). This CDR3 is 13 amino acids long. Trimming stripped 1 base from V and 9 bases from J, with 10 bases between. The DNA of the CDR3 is TGCGCCAGCAGTGAGTATACTCGAAGTGAGCAGTTCTAC. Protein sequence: CASSEYTRSEQFY.

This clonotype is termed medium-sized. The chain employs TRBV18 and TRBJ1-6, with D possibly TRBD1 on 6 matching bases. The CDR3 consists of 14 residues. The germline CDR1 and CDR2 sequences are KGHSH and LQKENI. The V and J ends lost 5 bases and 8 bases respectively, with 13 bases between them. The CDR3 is CASSDRPPDSPLHF. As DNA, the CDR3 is TGTGCCAGCTCAGACAGGCCCCCCGATTCACCCCTCCACTTT. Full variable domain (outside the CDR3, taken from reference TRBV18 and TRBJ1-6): NAGVMQNPRHLVRRRGQEARLRCSPMKGHSHVYWYRQLPEEGLKFMVYLQKENIIDESGMPKERFSAEFPKEGPSILRIQQVVRGDSAAYFCASSDRPPDSPLHFGNGTRLTVT.

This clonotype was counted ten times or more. This chain's CDR3 is CASSSFREPRDTQYF. The DNA of the CDR3 is TGTGCCAGCAGCTCTTTCAGGGAACCAAGAGATACCCAGTACTTC. The chain combines TRBV7-6 with TRBJ2-5, with D possibly TRBD1 on 5 matching bases. The V end was cut by 4 bases, the J end by 8 bases, with 20 bases between. This CDR3 is 15 amino acids long. Germline values: CDR1 SGHVS, CDR2 FNYEAQ. The full variable domain, rest sourced from reference TRBV7-6 and TRBJ2-5, is GAGVSQSPRYKVTKRGQDVALRCDPISGHVSLYWYRQALGQGPEFLTYFNYEAQQDKSGLPNDRFSAERPEGSISTLTIQRTEQRDSAMYRCASSSFREPRDTQYFGPGTRLLVL.

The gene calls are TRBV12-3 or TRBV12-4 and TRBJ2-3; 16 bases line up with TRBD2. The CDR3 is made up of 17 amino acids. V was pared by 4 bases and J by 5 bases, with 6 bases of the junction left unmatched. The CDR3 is CASSWGLAGGQGDTQYF. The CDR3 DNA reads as TGTGCCAGCAGTTGGGGACTAGCGGGGGGGCAGGGAGATACGCAGTATTTT.

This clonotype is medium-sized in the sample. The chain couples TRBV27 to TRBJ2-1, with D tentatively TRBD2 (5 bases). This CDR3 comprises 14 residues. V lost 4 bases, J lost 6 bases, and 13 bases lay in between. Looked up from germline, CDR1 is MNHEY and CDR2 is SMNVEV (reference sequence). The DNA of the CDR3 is TGTGCCAGCAGTTACTCCGGCCTAGCCAATGAGCAGTTCTTC. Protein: CASSYSGLANEQFF.

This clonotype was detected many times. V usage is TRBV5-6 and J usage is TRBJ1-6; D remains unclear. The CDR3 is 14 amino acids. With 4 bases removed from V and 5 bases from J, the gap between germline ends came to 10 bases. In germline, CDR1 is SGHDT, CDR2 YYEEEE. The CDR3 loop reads CASSLGFDNSPLHF. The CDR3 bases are TGTGCCAGCAGCCTAGGATTTGATAATTCACCCCTCCACTTT.

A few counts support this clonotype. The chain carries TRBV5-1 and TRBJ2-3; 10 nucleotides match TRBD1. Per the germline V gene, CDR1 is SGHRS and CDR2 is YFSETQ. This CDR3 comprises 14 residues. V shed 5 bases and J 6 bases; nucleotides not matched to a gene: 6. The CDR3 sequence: CASSYGQGGDTQYF. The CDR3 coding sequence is TGCGCCAGCAGTTATGGACAGGGGGGTGATACGCAGTATTTT. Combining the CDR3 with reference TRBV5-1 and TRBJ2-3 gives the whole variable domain KAGVTQTPRYLIKTRGQQVTLSCSPISGHRSVSWYQQTPGQGLQFLFEYFSETQRNKGNFPGRFSGRQFSNSRSEMNVSTLELGDSALYLCASSYGQGGDTQYFGPGTRLTVL.

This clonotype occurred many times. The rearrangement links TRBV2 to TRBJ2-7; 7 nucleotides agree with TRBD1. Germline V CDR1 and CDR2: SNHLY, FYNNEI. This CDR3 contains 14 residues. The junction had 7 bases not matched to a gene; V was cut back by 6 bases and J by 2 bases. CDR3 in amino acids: CASSWDSRTYEQYV. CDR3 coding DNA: TGTGCCAGCAGCTGGGACAGTCGTACCTACGAGCAGTACGTC.

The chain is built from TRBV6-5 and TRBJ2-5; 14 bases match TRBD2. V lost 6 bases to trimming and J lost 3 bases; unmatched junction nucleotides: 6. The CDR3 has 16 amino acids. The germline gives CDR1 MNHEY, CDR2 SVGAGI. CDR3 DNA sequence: TGTGCCAGCAGGGCAGGACTAGCGGGAGGCGAAGAGACCCAGTACTTC. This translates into CASRAGLAGGEETQYF.

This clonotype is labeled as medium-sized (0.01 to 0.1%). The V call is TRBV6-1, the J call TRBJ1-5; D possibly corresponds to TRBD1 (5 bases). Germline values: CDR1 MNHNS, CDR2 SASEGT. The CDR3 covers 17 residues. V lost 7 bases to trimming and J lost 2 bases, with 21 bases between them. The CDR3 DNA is TGTGCCAGCACGCCCACATGGGGGGAAGGGGGCAATCAGCCCCAGCATTTT. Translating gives CASTPTWGEGGNQPQHF.

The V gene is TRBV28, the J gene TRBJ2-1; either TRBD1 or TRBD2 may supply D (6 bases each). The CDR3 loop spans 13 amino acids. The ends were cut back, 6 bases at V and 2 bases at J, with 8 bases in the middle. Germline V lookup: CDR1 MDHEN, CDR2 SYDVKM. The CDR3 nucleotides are TGTGCCAGCAGAAGGGGGGCCTACAATGAGCAGTTCTTC. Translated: CASRRGAYNEQFF.

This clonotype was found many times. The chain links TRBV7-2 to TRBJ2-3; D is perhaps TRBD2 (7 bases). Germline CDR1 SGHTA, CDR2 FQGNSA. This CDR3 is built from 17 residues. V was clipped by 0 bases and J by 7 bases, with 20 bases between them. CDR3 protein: CASSLARGGRILNTQYF. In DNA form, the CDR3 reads TGTGCCAGCAGCTTAGCGAGGGGGGGCCGAATCTTAAATACGCAGTATTTT.

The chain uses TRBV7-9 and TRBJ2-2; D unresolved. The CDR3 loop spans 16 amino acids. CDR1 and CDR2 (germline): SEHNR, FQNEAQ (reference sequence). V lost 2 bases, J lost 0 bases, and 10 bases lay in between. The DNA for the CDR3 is TGTGCCAGCAGCTTATCTCCGGCCCCGAACACCGGGGAGCTGTTTTTT. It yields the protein CASSLSPAPNTGELFF.

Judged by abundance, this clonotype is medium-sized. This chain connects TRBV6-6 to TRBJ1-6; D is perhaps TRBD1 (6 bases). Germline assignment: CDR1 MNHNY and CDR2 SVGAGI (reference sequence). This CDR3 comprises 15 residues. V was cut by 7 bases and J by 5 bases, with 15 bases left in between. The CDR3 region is CASIRDRNNNSPLHF. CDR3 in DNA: TGTGCCAGCATTAGAGACAGGAATAATAATTCACCCCTCCACTTT.

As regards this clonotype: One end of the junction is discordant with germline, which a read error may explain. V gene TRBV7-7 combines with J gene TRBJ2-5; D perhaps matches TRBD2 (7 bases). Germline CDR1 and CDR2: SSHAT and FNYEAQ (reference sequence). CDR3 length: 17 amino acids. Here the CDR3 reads CASSLPIGLVGGETQYF. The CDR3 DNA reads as TGTGCTAGCAGCTTACCCATTGGACTAGTAGGGGGAGAGACCCAGTACTTC.

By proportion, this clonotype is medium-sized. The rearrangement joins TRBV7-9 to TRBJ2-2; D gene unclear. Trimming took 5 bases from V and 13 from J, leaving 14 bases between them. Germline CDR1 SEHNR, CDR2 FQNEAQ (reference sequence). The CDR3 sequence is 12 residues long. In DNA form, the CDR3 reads TGTGCCAGCAGCCCCTCCCCAGCGAGGCTGTTTTTT. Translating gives CASSPSPARLFF. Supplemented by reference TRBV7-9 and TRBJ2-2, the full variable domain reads DTGVSQNPRHKITKRGQNVTFRCDPISEHNRLYWYRQTLGQGPEFLTYFQNEAQLEKSRLLSDRFSAERPKGSFSTLEIQRTEQGDSAMYLCASSPSPARLFFGEGSRLTVL.

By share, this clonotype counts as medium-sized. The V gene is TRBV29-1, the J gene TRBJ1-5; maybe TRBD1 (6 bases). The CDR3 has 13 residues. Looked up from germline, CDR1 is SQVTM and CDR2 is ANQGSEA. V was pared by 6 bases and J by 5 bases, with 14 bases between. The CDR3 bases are TGCAGCGTCACCCTTACAGGGCATCAGCCCCAGCATTTT. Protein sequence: CSVTLTGHQPQHF. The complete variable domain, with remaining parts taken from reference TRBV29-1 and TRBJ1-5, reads SAVISQKPSRDICQRGTSLTIQCQVDSQVTMMFWYRQQPGQSLTLIATANQGSEATYESGFVIDKFPISRPNLTFSTLTVSNMSPEDSSIYLCSVTLTGHQPQHFGDGTRLSIL.

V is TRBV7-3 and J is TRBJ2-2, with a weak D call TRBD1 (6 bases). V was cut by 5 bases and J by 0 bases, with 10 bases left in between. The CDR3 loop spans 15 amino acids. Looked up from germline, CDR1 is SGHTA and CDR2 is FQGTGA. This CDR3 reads CASSPTGTNTGELFF. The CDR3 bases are TGTGCCAGCAGCCCTACAGGGACGAACACCGGGGAGCTGTTTTTT.

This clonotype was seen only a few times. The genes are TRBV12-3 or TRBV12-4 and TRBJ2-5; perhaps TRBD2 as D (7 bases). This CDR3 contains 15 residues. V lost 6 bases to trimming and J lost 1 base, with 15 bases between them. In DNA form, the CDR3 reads TGTGCCAGCAGGCAGGGGCTAGCGGCCCAAGAGACCCAGTACTTC. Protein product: CASRQGLAAQETQYF.

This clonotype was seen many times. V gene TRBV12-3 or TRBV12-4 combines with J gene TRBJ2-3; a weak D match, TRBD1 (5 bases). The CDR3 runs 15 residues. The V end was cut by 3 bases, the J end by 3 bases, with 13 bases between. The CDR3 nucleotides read TGTGCCAGCAGTTTTGGGGCTGGTAGGACAGATACGCAGTATTTT. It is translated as CASSFGAGRTDTQYF.

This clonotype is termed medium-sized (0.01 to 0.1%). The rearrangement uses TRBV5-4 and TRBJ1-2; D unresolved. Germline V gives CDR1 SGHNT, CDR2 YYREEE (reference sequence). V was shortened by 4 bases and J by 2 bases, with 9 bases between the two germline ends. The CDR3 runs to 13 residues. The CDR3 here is CASSPDLNYGYTF. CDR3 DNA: TGTGCCAGCAGCCCGGACCTAAACTATGGCTACACCTTC.

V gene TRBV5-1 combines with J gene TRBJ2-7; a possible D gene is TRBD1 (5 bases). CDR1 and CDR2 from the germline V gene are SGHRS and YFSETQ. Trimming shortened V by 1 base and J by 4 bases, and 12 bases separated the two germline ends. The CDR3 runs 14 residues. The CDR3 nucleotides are TGCGCCAGCAGCTTGATGGGGCAGTCTTACGAGCAGTACTTC. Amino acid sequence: CASSLMGQSYEQYF.